The TCR beta chain described here comes from a study of shared clonotypes between healthy human individuals. Method: immunoSEQ multiplex PCR; TCRdb's copy keeps in-frame clones and lacks some. The sample contains about 2.3 million clones, 90% to 95% of which appear only once. In regard to this clone: Its matching antigen is unknown.

General study points: When compared with the clonotypes that were shared by all four sorted-subset donors, the non-shared clonotypes turned out to have lower generation probabilities.

Sequencing input: naive CD4+ T cells from PBMCs. Subset noted: CD45RA+ positively selected. The receptor's source is a man younger than 30 in good health. Some clones in this sample may be carry-over from other donors' samples.

The CDR3 sequence is CAISESTTGPKTQYF. The CDR3 region has the DNA TGTGCCATCAGTGAGTCGACCACGGGGCCGAAGACCCAGTACTTC. The chain uses TRBV10-3 and TRBJ2-5; D may correspond to TRBD1 or TRBD2 (5 bases each). V lost 0 bases to trimming and J lost 6 bases, with 14 bases between them. Germline V gene sequence: CDR1 ENHRY, CDR2 SYGVKD. The CDR3 is 15 amino acids.